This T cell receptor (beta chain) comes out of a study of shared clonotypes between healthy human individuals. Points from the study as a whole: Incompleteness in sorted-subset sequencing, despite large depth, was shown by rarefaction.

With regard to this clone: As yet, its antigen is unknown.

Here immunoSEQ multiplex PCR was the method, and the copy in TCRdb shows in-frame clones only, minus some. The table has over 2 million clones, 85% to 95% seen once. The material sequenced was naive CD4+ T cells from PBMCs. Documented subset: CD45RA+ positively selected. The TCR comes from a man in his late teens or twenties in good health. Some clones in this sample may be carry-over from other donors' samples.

The CDR3 loop reads CASTPDRQGRGNEQFF. The CDR3 DNA follows: TGCGCCAGCACCCCTGACCGACAGGGACGAGGCAATGAGCAGTTCTTC. V gene TRBV5-1 combines with J gene TRBJ2-1; TRBD1 agrees at 7 bases. The CDR3 has 16 amino acids. The ends lost 6 bases at V and 6 bases at J; junction bases unmatched: 15. The V gene's germline CDR1 is SGHRS and CDR2 YFSETQ.